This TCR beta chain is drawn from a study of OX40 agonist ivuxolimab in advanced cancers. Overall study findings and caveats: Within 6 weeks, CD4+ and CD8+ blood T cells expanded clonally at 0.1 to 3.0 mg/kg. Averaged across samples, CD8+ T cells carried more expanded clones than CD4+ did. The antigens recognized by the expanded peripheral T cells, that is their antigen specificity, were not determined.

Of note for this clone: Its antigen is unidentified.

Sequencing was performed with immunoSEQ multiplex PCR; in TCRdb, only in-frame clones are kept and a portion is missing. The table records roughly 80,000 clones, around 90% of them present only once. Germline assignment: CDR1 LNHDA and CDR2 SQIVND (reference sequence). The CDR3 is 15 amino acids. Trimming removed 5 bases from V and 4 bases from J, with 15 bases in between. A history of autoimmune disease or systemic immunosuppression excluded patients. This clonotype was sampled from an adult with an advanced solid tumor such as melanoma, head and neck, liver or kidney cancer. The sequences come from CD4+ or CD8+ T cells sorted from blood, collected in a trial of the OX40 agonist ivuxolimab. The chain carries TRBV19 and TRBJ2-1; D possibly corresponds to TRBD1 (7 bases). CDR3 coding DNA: TGTGCCAGTAGTCGCTTCAGGGGGGAATACAATGAGCAGTTCTTC. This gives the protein CASSRFRGEYNEQFF. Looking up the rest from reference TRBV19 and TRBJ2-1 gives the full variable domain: DGGITQSPKYLFRKEGQNVTLSCEQNLNHDAMYWYRQDPGQGLRLIYYSQIVNDFQKGDIAEGYSVSREKKESFPLTVTSAQKNPTAFYLCASSRFRGEYNEQFFGPGTRLTVL.